This T cell receptor beta chain stems from a study of beta chain features in type 1 diabetes. Overall study context: Taken together, all samples contributed more than 90,000,000 examined sorted cells. Study results and caveats: VDJ junctions sequenced from type 1 diabetes patients showed fewer insertions and more deletions.

Germline values: CDR1 SGHDN, CDR2 FVKESK. V gave up 0 bases and J gave up 2 bases, with 19 bases separating them. The CDR3 runs 18 residues. Every isolated RNA sample was fully reverse transcribed, so sequencing captured expressed TCRB transcripts. The method was immunoSEQ multiplex PCR; TCRdb's version includes in-frame clones alone and lacks a portion of them. The table has around 300,000 clones, 14% seen once. The table lists this clone with a few counts. Its antigen is as yet unknown. Source material: central memory CD4+ T cells from blood. V gene TRBV14 combines with J gene TRBJ1-1; D might be TRBD1 (5 bases). The TCR originated in a man aged 25 to 40 in good health. CDR3 sequence: CASSQELWADTYNTEAFF. The CDR3 DNA follows: TGTGCCAGCAGCCAAGAATTGTGGGCGGACACGTACAACACTGAAGCTTTCTTT. Using reference TRBV14 and TRBJ1-1 for the parts outside the CDR3, the full variable domain is EAGVTQFPSHSVIEKGQTVTLRCDPISGHDNLYWYRRVMGKEIKFLLHFVKESKQDESGMPNNRFLAERTGGTYSTLKVQPAELEDSGVYFCASSQELWADTYNTEAFFGQGTRLTVV.